This T cell receptor (beta chain) was recorded in a study of immune evolution from preneoplasia to lung adenocarcinoma. Study-wide findings and caveats: Later-stage lesions seemingly showed higher T cell density and diversity than normal lung.

Comment on this clone: Its antigen remains unidentified.

CDR3 length equals 15 residues. V was shortened by 1 base and J by 5 bases, with 10 bases between the two germline ends. The germline V gene has CDR1 SGHNT and CDR2 YYREEE (reference sequence). Here immunoSEQ multiplex PCR was the method, and the copy in TCRdb shows in-frame clones only, minus some. The sample consists of thousands of clones, 77% of them appearing once. The receptor was isolated from a person between 60 and 79 years old with lung adenocarcinoma. This sequence joins TRBV5-4 and TRBJ1-6, with D perhaps TRBD1 (5 bases). The sample consisted of FFPE lung adenocarcinoma in situ tissue. CDR3 amino acids: CASSLRTPDNSPLHF. The CDR3 nucleotides read TGTGCCAGCAGCTTGAGGACACCTGATAATTCACCCCTCCACTTT.